This T cell receptor beta chain appears in the sequencing data of a study of naive and memory T cell subsets. RNA was extracted from roughly 2.6 ml of whole blood of healthy adults. Blood and skin TCR RNA was reverse transcribed with alpha and beta constant primers. In TCRdb, the 5' RACE reads were re-called with MiXCR into one record per CDR3 protein. Found here are 20,000 to 25,000 distinct CDR3 sequences, roughly 4.1% of them singletons; the top ten hold about 8.3%. This clonotype was found many times. This CDR3 is 14 amino acids long. V trimming: 6 bases; J trimming: 2 bases; junction bases outside the gene matches: 5. Germline V CDR1 and CDR2: MNHNS, SASEGT.

V and J are TRBV6-1 and TRBJ2-3; 7 bases are a match to TRBD1. This clonotype was obtained from a male donor in good health. The CDR3 nucleotides read TGTGCCAGCAGGCAGACAGGGTCCACAGATACGCAGTATTTT. Protein: CASRQTGSTDTQYF.